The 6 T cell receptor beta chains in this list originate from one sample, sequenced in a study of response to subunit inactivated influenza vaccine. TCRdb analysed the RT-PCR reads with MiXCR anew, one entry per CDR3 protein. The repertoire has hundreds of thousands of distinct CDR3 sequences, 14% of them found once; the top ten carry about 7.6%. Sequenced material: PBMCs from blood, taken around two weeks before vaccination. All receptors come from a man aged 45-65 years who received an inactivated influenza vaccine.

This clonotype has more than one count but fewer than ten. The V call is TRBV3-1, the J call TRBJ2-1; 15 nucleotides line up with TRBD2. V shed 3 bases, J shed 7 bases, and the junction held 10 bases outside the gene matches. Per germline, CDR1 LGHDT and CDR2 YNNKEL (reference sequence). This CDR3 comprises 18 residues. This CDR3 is CASSQEGLAGGLGNEQFF. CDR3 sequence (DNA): TGTGCCAGCAGCCAGGAGGGACTAGCGGGAGGTTTGGGTAATGAGCAGTTCTTC.

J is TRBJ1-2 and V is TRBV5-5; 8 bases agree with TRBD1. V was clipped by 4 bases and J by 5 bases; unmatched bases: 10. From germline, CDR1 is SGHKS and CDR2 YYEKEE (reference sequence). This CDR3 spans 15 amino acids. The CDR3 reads CASSDDRGLQYGYTF. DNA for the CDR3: TGTGCCAGCAGCGATGACAGGGGACTTCAGTATGGCTACACCTTC.

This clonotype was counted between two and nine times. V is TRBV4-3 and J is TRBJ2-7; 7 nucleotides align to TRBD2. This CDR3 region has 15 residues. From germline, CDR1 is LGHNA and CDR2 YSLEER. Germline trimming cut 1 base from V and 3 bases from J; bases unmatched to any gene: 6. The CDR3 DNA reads TGCGCCAGCAGCCAAGGACGTAGCGGGTTCTACGAGCAGTACTTC. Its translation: CASSQGRSGFYEQYF.

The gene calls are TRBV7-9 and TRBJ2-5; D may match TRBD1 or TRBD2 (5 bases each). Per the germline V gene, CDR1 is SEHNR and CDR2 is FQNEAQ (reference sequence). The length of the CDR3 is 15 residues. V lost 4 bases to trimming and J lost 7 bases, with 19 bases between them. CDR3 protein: CASSSHRDGGVTQYF. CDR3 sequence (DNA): TGTGCCAGCAGCTCCCACCGGGATGGGGGAGTGACCCAGTACTTC.

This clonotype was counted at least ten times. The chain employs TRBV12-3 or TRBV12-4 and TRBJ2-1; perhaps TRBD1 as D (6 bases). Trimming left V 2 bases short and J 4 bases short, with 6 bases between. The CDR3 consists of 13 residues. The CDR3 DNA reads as TGTGCCAGCAGTTTACAGGGGTACAATGAGCAGTTCTTC. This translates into CASSLQGYNEQFF.

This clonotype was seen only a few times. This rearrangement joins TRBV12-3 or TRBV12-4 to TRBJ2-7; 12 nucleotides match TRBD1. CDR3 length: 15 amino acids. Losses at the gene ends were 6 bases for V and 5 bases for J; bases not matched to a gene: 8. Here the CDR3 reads CASSSTGQGAHEQYF. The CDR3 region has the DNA TGTGCCAGCAGCTCTACGGGACAGGGGGCCCACGAGCAGTACTTC.